Presented here are 8 T cell receptor beta chains from one specimen sequenced in a study of T-cell memory formation after mild COVID-19. In TCRdb, the 5' RACE reads were re-called with MiXCR into one record per CDR3 protein. This sample has hundreds of thousands of distinct CDR3 sequences, with around 21% found just once. Sequencing input: PBMCs or a T cell subset sorted from them (not recorded which). The receptors shown here come from an adult woman who had mild COVID-19 (a few samples of this study predate the infection). Cell type and time point are not known.

This chain connects TRBV7-8 to TRBJ1-2; 10 bases are shared with TRBD1. Germline CDR1 reads SGHVS; CDR2 reads FQNEAQ. This CDR3 comprises 15 residues. V trimming: 4 bases; J trimming: 0 bases; junction bases outside the gene matches: 2. The chain's CDR3 is CASSSGQGTNYGYTF. The CDR3, as DNA: TGTGCCAGCAGCTCGGGACAGGGGACTAACTATGGCTACACCTTC. The variable domain in full, with the rest retrieved from reference TRBV7-8 and TRBJ1-2, is GAGVSQSPRYKVAKRGQDVALRCDPISGHVSLFWYQQALGQGPEFLTYFQNEAQLDKSGLPSDRFFAERPEGSVSTLKIQRTQQEDSAVYLCASSSGQGTNYGYTFGSGTRLTVV.

This clonotype has more than one count but fewer than ten. The gene calls are TRBV12-3 or TRBV12-4 and TRBJ2-5, with no clear D. The CDR3 runs 14 residues. Between the trimmed V and J ends, which lost 6 bases and 0 bases, there was a span of 11 bases. CDR3 sequence (DNA): TGTGCCAGCAGCAAAAATGCCGACCAAGAGACCCAGTACTTC. Amino acid sequence: CASSKNADQETQYF.

The chain recombines TRBV29-1 with TRBJ2-1, with 8 positions matching TRBD2. Per germline, CDR1 SQVTM and CDR2 ANQGSEA. J lost 6 bases, V lost 7 bases, and 8 bases had no gene match. The CDR3 spans 13 residues. The CDR3 nucleotides read TGCAGCGGCACTAGCGGAAGCTCCAATGAGCAGTTCTTC. It is translated as CSGTSGSSNEQFF.

The chain employs TRBV7-9 and TRBJ2-7; tentative D call: TRBD2 (5 bases). The CDR3 is made up of 14 amino acids. Trimming stripped 3 bases from V and 3 bases from J, with 12 bases between. Germline CDR1 reads SEHNR; CDR2 reads FQNEAQ (reference sequence). The DNA of the CDR3 is TGTGCCAGCAGCTTCAGCGCCGGACTCTACGAGCAGTACTTC. Translated: CASSFSAGLYEQYF.

The V call is TRBV7-8, the J call TRBJ1-5; 9 nucleotides line up with TRBD1. The J segment lost 10 bases and the V segment lost 5 bases, leaving 9 bases of the junction unmatched. Germline CDR1 is SGHVS and CDR2 is FQNEAQ. This CDR3 has 14 residues. CDR3 loop: CASSMGQGVTPQHF. For the CDR3, the DNA is TGTGCCAGCAGCATGGGACAGGGAGTCACTCCCCAGCATTTT.

This chain joins TRBV30 and TRBJ2-4; TRBD2 might be the D (6 bases). CDR3 length: 12 amino acids. The V gene lost 6 bases and the J gene lost 5 bases, with 11 bases spanning the gap. Germline values: CDR1 GTSNPN, CDR2 SVGIG (reference sequence). The CDR3 sequence is CACRRDENIQYF. The CDR3 coding sequence is TGTGCCTGTCGGCGGGATGAAAACATTCAGTACTTC.

The chain is built from TRBV6-1 and TRBJ2-7, with TRBD1 matching 8 bases. With V trimmed by 6 bases and J by 1 base, 8 bases remained unmatched. The CDR3 consists of 15 residues. CDR1 is MNHNS, CDR2 SASEGT, per germline. The CDR3 loop is CASSPGQDFSYEQYF. The CDR3 DNA reads as TGTGCCAGCAGCCCGGGACAGGATTTTTCCTACGAGCAGTACTTC.

This sequence joins TRBV4-3 and TRBJ1-5; D remains unclear. Deletions cut 1 base from V and 3 bases from J, with 10 bases between. There are 15 residues in the CDR3. Germline V CDR1 and CDR2: LGHNA, YSLEER. Written as DNA, the CDR3 is TGCGCCAGCAGCCAAGGGCCCGGGTTCAATCAGCCCCAGCATTTT. This translates into CASSQGPGFNQPQHF.